The 7 T cell receptor beta chains presented below share a single source sample, sequenced in a study of blood T cell repertoires in COVID-19. Some clones are missing from TCRdb's copy, which holds only in-frame ones; the method was immunoSEQ multiplex PCR. This sample yields 400,000 to 450,000 clones, of which approximately 88% are seen a single time; over 9.5% belongs to the top ten. The source material was peripheral blood. The receptors stem from a woman aged 45-65 years with COVID-19, enrolled during active disease.

The V and J genes are TRBV4-1 and TRBJ2-1, with 9 bases aligning to TRBD2. V was clipped by 0 bases and J by 6 bases; unmatched bases: 3. Germline V gene data show CDR1 as MGHRA and CDR2 as YSYEKL. The length of the CDR3 is 15 residues. CDR3 residues: CASSQDRRGGNEQFF. The DNA for the CDR3 is TGCGCCAGCAGCCAAGATCGGCGGGGGGGCAATGAGCAGTTCTTC.

The gene calls are TRBV19 and TRBJ1-1; 8 bases are shared with TRBD1. CDR3 size: 17 residues. V gave up 2 bases and J gave up 1 base; unmatched junction bases: 9. CDR1 LNHDA and CDR2 SQIVND come from the germline V gene (reference sequence). DNA for the CDR3: TGTGCCAGTAGTATAATGCAGGGGGCCGCCCGGAACACTGAAGCTTTCTTT. It specifies CASSIMQGAARNTEAFF.

The chain is built from TRBV9 and TRBJ2-3, with 8 bases matching TRBD2. The CDR3 spans 16 residues. Trimming removed 8 bases from V and 2 bases from J; junction bases left unmatched: 13. CDR1 is SGDLS and CDR2 is YYNGEE in the germline V gene. CDR3 residues: CASTPWAGGSTDTQYF. For the CDR3, the DNA is TGTGCCAGTACCCCGTGGGCGGGGGGCTCCACAGATACGCAGTATTTT.

This chain joins TRBV2 and TRBJ2-1; 14 nucleotides align to TRBD2. This CDR3 has 17 residues. CDR1 is SNHLY and CDR2 is FYNNEI in the germline V gene. Trimming cost V 5 bases and J 9 bases; bases outside gene matches: 12. The DNA of the CDR3 is TGTGCCAGCAGTTCTTTACTGACTAGCGGGGGGGCCCCTGAGCAGTTCTTC. Translation gives CASSSLLTSGGAPEQFF.

This clone was recorded only once. The chain uses TRBV30 and TRBJ1-1; 9 bases fit TRBD1. Germline CDR1 and CDR2: GTSNPN and SVGIG (reference sequence). V trimming: 7 bases; J trimming: 3 bases; junction bases outside the gene matches: 6. There are 13 residues in the CDR3. DNA of the CDR3: TGTGCCTTACAGGGGGCGGAAGACACTGAAGCTTTCTTT. As protein: CALQGAEDTEAFF. The full variable domain, its missing parts supplied by reference TRBV30 and TRBJ1-1, is SQTIHQWPATLVQPVGSPLSLECTVEGTSNPNLYWYRQAAGRGLQLLFYSVGIGQISSEVPQNLSASRPQDRQFILSSKKLLLSDSGFYLCALQGAEDTEAFFGQGTRLTVV.

This chain links TRBV18 with TRBJ2-2, with 7 positions matching TRBD2. V lost 1 base, J lost 3 bases, and 2 bases stayed unmatched. CDR3 length equals 15 residues. The germline V gene encodes CDR1 KGHSH and CDR2 LQKENI. CDR3 protein: CASSPRGGYTGELFF. The DNA for the CDR3 is TGTGCCAGCTCACCACGGGGGGGATACACCGGGGAGCTGTTTTTT.

This chain links TRBV14 with TRBJ1-1, with D possibly being TRBD1 (5 bases). The CDR3 length is 16 residues. Germline V gives CDR1 SGHDN, CDR2 FVKESK. V lost 0 bases and J 0 bases, leaving 11 bases between the germline ends. CDR3 sequence: CASSQEAGIMNTEAFF. The CDR3 region has the DNA TGTGCCAGCAGCCAAGAGGCAGGGATTATGAACACTGAAGCTTTCTTT.